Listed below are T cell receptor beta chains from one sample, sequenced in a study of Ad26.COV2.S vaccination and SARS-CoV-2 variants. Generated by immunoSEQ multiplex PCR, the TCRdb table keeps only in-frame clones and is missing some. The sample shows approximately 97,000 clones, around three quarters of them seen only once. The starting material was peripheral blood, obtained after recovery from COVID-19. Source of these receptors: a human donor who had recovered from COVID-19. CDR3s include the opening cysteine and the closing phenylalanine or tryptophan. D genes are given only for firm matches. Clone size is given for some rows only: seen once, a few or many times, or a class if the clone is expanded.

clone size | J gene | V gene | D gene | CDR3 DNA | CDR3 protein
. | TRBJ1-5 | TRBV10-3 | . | TGTGCCATCGGAATGGGCAATCAGCCCCAGCATTTT | CAIGMGNQPQHF
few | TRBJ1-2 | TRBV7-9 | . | TGTGCCAGCAGCACGGATGTTGAAAACTATGGCTACACCTTC | CASSTDVENYGYTF
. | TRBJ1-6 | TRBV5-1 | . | TGCGCCAGCAGCTTGGGGTCGACGAGCTCCTATAATTCACCCCTCCACTTT | CASSLGSTSSYNSPLHF
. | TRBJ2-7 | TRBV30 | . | TGTGCCTGCTTACAGGGAGGCTACGAGCAGTACTTC | CACLQGGYEQYF
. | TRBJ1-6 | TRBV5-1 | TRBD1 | TGCGCCAGCAGCTGGGGACAGGGGATTAGCTCACCCCTCCACTTT | CASSWGQGISSPLHF
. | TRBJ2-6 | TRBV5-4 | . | TGTGCCAGCAGCAGTGACAGCTCCTCTGGGGCCAACGTCCTGACTTTC | CASSSDSSSGANVLTF
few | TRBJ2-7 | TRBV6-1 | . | TGTGCCAGCAGTGAAGCGCTCCCGGCTACCTACGAGCAGTACTTC | CASSEALPATYEQYF
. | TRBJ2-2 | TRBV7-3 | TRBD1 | TGTGCCAGCAGCTTAACAGGGACAGGGGGTAGTACCGGGGAGCTGTTTTTT | CASSLTGTGGSTGELFF
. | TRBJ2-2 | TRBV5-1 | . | TGCGCCAGCAGCCCCCAGGGTAGCGAATACACCGGGGAGCTGTTTTTT | CASSPQGSEYTGELFF
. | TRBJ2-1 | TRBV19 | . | TGTGCCAGTACCGCAGGAGGGGGCTCGTACAATGAGCAGTTCTTC | CASTAGGGSYNEQFF
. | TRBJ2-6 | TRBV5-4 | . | TGTGCCAGCAGCGAGGCCTACAAATCCGGCTCTGGGGCCAACGTCCTGACTTTC | CASSEAYKSGSGANVLTF
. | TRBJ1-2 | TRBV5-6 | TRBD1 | TGTGCCAGCAGTTCCTTTGGACAGGGTCTTTATGGCTACACCTTC | CASSSFGQGLYGYTF
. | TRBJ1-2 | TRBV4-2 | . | TGTGCCAGCAGCCAAGATTGGTCCGGGACACTCTATGGCTACACCTTC | CASSQDWSGTLYGYTF
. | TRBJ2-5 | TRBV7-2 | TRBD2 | TGTGCCAGCAGCTTAGTAGGACTAGCGGGGGGGCAAGAGACCCAGTACTTC | CASSLVGLAGGQETQYF
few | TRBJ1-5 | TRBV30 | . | TGTGCCTGGAAGGGGGACCTCAATCAGCCCCAGCATTTT | CAWKGDLNQPQHF
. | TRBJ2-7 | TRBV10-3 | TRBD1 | TGTGCCAGCCGGACAGGGGAAGACGAGCAGTACTTC | CASRTGEDEQYF
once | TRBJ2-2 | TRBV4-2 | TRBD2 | TGTGCCAGCAGCCAAGAAGGTCTAGCGGGGGGTATCGGGGAGCTGTTTTTT | CASSQEGLAGGIGELFF
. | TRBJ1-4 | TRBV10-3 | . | TGTGCCATCAGGAAACTCCAAAATGAAAAACTGTTTTTT | CAIRKLQNEKLFF
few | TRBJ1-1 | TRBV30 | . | TGTGCCTGGAGTCGCGGATCGAACACTGAAGCTTTCTTT | CAWSRGSNTEAFF
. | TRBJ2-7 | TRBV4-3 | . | TGCGCCAGCAGCCAAATGGCGGGCGGGTCCTACGAGCAGTACTTC | CASSQMAGGSYEQYF
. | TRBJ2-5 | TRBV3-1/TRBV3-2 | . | TGTGCCAGCAGCCAAGTTGAACTAGCTAGGGAGACCCAGTACTTC | CASSQVELARETQYF
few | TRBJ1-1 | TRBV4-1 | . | TGCGCCAGCAGCCAAGAGGGCGTGAACACTGAAGCTTTCTTT | CASSQEGVNTEAFF
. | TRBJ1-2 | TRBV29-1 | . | TGCAGCGTTGAAATCGGAACTGGCTACACCTTC | CSVEIGTGYTF
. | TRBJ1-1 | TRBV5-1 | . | TGCGCCAGCAGCTTGTTCGACAGCAACACTGAAGCTTTCTTT | CASSLFDSNTEAFF
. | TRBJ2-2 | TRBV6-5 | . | TGTGCCAGCAGACTGGGGGGCCCCGGGGAGCTGTTTTTT | CASRLGGPGELFF
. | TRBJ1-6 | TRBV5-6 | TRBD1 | TGTGCCAGCAGCTTGTTTCAGGGGGCTTCACCCCTCCACTTT | CASSLFQGASPLHF
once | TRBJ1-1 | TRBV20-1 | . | TGCAGTGCTAGAGAGTCGGCTATTAGTCAATTT | CSARESAISQF
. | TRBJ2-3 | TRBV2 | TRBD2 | TGTGCCAGCAGTGAAGCGGGGAGCGGGGGGGCGGATACGCAGTATTTT | CASSEAGSGGADTQYF
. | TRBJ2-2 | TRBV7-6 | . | TGTGCCAGCAGCTTAGCTAGACAAGCGAACACCGGGGAGCTGTTTTTT | CASSLARQANTGELFF
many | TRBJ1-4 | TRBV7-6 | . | TGTGCCAGCAGCTTCGAGGAGACAAATGAAAAACTGTTTTTT | CASSFEETNEKLFF
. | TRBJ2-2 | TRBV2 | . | TGTGCCAGCAGTGAAGTCTTGAACACCGGGGAGCTGTTTTTT | CASSEVLNTGELFF
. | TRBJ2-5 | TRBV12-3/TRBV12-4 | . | TGTGCCAGCAGTTTTGTCATCGAAGAGACCCAGTACTTC | CASSFVIEETQYF
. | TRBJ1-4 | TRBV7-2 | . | TGTGCCAGCAGCTCATTTGATGCAACTAATGAAAAACTGTTTTTT | CASSSFDATNEKLFF